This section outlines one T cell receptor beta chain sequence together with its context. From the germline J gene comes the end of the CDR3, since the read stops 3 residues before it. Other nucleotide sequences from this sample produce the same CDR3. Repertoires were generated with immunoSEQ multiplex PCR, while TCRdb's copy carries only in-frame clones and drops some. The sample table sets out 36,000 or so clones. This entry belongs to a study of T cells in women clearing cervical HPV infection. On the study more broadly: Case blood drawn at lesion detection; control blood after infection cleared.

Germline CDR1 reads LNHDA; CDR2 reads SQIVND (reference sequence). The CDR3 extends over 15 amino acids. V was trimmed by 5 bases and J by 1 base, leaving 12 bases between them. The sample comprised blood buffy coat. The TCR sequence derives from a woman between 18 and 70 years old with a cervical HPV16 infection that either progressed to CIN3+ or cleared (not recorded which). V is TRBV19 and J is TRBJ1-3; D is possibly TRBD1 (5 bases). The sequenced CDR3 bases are TGTGCCAGTAGTCAACAGGCTTCTTCTGGAAACACC. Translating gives CASSQQASSGNT. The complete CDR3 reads CASSQQASSGNTIYF. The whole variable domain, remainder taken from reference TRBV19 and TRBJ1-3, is DGGITQSPKYLFRKEGQNVTLSCEQNLNHDAMYWYRQDPGQGLRLIYYSQIVNDFQKGDIAEGYSVSREKKESFPLTVTSAQKNPTAFYLCASSQQASSGNTIYFGEGSWLTVV.